These T cell receptor beta chains were read from a single sample in a study of monozygotic twins with inflammatory bowel disease. TCRdb reworked the 5' RACE reads into one entry per CDR3 protein, no DNA. The sample totals about 210,000 distinct CDR3 sequences; its top ten clones hold 1.5% to 2%. Material for sequencing was blood. Receptor source: a human donor with ulcerative colitis or Crohn's disease, or a healthy co-twin of an affected twin (not recorded which). Each CDR3 is given with its conserved first and last residue.

j_gene,v_gene,CDR3aa
TRBJ1-2,TRBV10-3,CAISGVSSYTF
TRBJ1-6,TRBV14,CASSQSTQSDNSPLHF
TRBJ1-1,TRBV19,CASSDRGWNTEAFF
TRBJ2-3,TRBV5-5,CASRLLAGVSDTQYF
TRBJ1-2,TRBV7-9,CASSLAQGAPNYGYTF
TRBJ2-7,TRBV6-1,CASRPPRGESYEQYF
TRBJ1-5,TRBV12-3/TRBV12-4,CASSFQGAGTQHF
TRBJ2-3,TRBV29-1,CSVKGAITDTQYF
TRBJ1-3,TRBV12-3/TRBV12-4,CASSQTRTGIGNTIYF
TRBJ1-1,TRBV29-1,CSARVVNTEAFF
TRBJ2-1,TRBV3-1,CASSQLAGGPYNEQFF
TRBJ2-1,TRBV7-2,CASSITSGTGNEQFF
TRBJ2-7,TRBV11-2,CASSFGGTSYEQYF
TRBJ2-2,TRBV29-1,CSVETIAGGHTGELFF
TRBJ1-4,TRBV5-1,CASSLVRDTGRRNEKLFF
TRBJ2-7,TRBV12-3/TRBV12-4,CASTQWGQGHYEQYF
TRBJ1-2,TRBV20-1,CSATGVNYGYTF
TRBJ1-3,TRBV4-1,CASSQAGQGVYGNTIYF
TRBJ1-2,TRBV5-1,CASSLGTGVGYGYTF
TRBJ2-7,TRBV7-9,CASSFKNPGSYEQYF
TRBJ1-5,TRBV20-1,CSASRVNQPQHF
TRBJ1-2,TRBV12-3/TRBV12-4,CASSSRGEGGYTF
TRBJ2-4,TRBV6-2/TRBV6-3,CATLPGTSSDIQYF
TRBJ2-3,TRBV6-2/TRBV6-3,CASRDTGGAVDTQYF
TRBJ2-3,TRBV7-9,CASSFAGVDTQYF
TRBJ2-7,TRBV18,CASSPDSNYEQYF
TRBJ2-1,TRBV7-2,CASSRTLLAGVFDEQFF
TRBJ2-1,TRBV14,CASSRLGIHHEQFF
TRBJ2-1,TRBV5-1,CASTDPNYNEQFF
TRBJ2-1,TRBV5-1,CASSFGSYNEQFF
TRBJ2-3,TRBV5-1,CVSSLAPTYTDTQYF
TRBJ2-4,TRBV2,CASAGTTTQNIQYF
TRBJ2-3,TRBV12-3/TRBV12-4,CASSPGRSDTQYF
TRBJ2-7,TRBV3-1,CASSQGDNSYEQYF
TRBJ2-3,TRBV6-5,CASSSSGTSGGTDTQYF
TRBJ2-2,TRBV7-3,CASSPPGNTGELFF
TRBJ1-4,TRBV19,CASSPKAGMDEKLFF
TRBJ1-5,TRBV27,CASSLSAPHQPQHF
TRBJ2-1,TRBV4-1,CASSQDRAASGVIYNEQFF
TRBJ1-2,TRBV12-3/TRBV12-4,CASSFAQEGYGYTF
TRBJ2-2,TRBV5-4,CASMVWGHGGELFF
TRBJ2-7,TRBV5-1,CASSLSNPISYEQYF
TRBJ2-1,TRBV5-1,CASSFWGQGAYNEQFF
TRBJ2-1,TRBV3-1,CASSPSGATGDEQFF
TRBJ2-3,TRBV15,CATSSEEVLRTDTQYF
TRBJ2-7,TRBV14,CASSQDRGEQYF
TRBJ2-2,TRBV5-4,CASSFTGTTTGELFF
TRBJ2-3,TRBV7-9,CASSLARGVEDTQYF
TRBJ1-1,TRBV12-3/TRBV12-4,CASSSGGSYTEAFF
TRBJ1-1,TRBV2,CASTSQGARTEAFF
TRBJ2-7,TRBV2,CASIWDRAMNEQYF
TRBJ1-1,TRBV18,CASSPPNKKDTEAFF
TRBJ2-2,TRBV5-1,CASSFDQMGNTGELFF
TRBJ1-5,TRBV2,CASSWDSLGGQPQHF
TRBJ1-5,TRBV5-5,CASSLSQGLNQPQHF
TRBJ2-1,TRBV20-1,CSATGTSGGVRYEQFF
TRBJ1-4,TRBV7-8,CASSLARAVNEKLFF